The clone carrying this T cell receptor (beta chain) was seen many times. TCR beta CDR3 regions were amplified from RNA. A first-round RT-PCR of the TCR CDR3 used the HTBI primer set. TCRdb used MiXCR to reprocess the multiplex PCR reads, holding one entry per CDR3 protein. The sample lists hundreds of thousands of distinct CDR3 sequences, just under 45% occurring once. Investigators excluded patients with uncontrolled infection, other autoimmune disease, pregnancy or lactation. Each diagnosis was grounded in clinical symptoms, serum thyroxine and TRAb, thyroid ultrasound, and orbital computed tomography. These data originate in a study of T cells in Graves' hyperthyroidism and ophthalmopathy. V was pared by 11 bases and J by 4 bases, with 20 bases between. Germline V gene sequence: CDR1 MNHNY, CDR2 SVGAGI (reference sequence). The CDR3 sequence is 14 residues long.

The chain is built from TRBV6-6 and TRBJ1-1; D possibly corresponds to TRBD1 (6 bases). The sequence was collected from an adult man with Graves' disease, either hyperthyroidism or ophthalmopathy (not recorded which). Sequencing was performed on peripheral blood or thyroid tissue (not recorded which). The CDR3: CASLPGDGTTEAFF. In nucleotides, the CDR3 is TGTGCCTCCCTCCCAGGGGACGGAACCACTGAAGCTTTCTTT.